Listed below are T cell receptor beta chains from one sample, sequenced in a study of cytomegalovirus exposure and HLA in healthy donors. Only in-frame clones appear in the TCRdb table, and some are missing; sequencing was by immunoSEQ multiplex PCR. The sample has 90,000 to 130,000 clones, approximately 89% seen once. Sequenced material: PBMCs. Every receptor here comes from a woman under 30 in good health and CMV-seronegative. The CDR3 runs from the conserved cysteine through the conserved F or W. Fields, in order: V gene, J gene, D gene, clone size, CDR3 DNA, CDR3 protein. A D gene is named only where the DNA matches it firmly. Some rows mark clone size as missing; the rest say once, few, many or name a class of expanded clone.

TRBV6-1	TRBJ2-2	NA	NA	TGTGCCAGCACCCCGTCCTACTTGAACACCGGGGAGCTGTTTTTT	CASTPSYLNTGELFF
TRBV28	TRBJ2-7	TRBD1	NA	TGTGCCAGCAGGCTAGGGGGCAGTCCCTCTATCGAGCAGTACTTC	CASRLGGSPSIEQYF
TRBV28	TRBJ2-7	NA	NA	TGTGCCAGCAGTTCCCTGCTGGGGGGGCAGTACTTC	CASSSLLGGQYF
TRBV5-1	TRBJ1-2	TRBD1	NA	TGCGCCAGCAGCTTGGCGATCCCGGGACAGGGCCCTACTGGCTATGGCTACACCTTC	CASSLAIPGQGPTGYGYTF
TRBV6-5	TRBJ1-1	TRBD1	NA	TGTGCCAGCAGTACCGGGACAGGGGGCACTGAAGCTTTCTTT	CASSTGTGGTEAFF
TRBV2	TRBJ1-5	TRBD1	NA	TGTGCCAGCAGTGGACAGGGGCCCGATCAGCCCCAGCATTTT	CASSGQGPDQPQHF
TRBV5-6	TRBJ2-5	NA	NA	TGTGCCAGCAGCTTGGGGAGGACGGGACAAGAGACCCAGTACTTC	CASSLGRTGQETQYF
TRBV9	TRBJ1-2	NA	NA	TGTGCCAGCAGCGCGCAGGGTAATGGCTACACCTTC	CASSAQGNGYTF
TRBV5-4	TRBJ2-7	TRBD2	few	TGTGCCAGCAGCCAGGGACTAGGGGGCGAGCAGTACTTC	CASSQGLGGEQYF
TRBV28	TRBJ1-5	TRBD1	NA	TGTGCCAGCAGTTTCAGGGGGCAGGGAAATCAGCCCCAGCATTTT	CASSFRGQGNQPQHF
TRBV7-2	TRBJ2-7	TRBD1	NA	TGTGCCAGCAGCTTATTACAGGGGGCTACCTACGAGCAGTACTTC	CASSLLQGATYEQYF
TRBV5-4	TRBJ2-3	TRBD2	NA	TGTGCCAGCAGCCTCGGGGTAGCGGGAGGCACAGATACGCAGTATTTT	CASSLGVAGGTDTQYF
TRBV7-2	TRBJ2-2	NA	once	TGTGCCAGCAGCTTAGTTCGCGGACTTAGGGATGGGGAGCTGTTTTTT	CASSLVRGLRDGELFF
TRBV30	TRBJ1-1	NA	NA	TGTGCCTGGAACTCCGGGGCTGAAGCTTTCTTT	CAWNSGAEAFF
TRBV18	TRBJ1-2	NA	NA	TGTGCCAGCTCACCAGACAGAAACTATGGCTACACCTTC	CASSPDRNYGYTF
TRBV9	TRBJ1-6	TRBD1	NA	TGTGCCAGCAGCTCACCCCAGGGGGGACAGGGTTTCGTTGGATCACCCCTCCACTTT	CASSSPQGGQGFVGSPLHF
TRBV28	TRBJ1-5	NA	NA	TGTGCCAGCAGTTTAAGCACAGTAGTCATTAATCAGCCCCAGCATTTT	CASSLSTVVINQPQHF
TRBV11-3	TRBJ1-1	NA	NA	TGTGCCAGCAGCCTTTCCGGGAGCAACACTGAAGCTTTCTTT	CASSLSGSNTEAFF
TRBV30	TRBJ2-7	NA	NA	TGTGCCTGGATGCCTGGGACTGCCACCTACGAGCAGTACTTC	CAWMPGTATYEQYF
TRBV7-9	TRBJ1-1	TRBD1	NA	TGTGCCAGCAGCCTTCGGACAGGCGCGAACACTGAAGCTTTCTTT	CASSLRTGANTEAFF
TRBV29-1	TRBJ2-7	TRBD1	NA	TGCAGCGTCGCCCAGGGGGCGGGAGAGCAGTACTTC	CSVAQGAGEQYF
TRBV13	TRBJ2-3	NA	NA	TGTGCCAGCAGCGACAGCCAGTTCACAGATACGCAGTATTTT	CASSDSQFTDTQYF
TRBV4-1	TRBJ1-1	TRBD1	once	TGCGCCAGCGGTCTAGAGACAGGGGGCAGGAACACTGAAGCTTTCTTT	CASGLETGGRNTEAFF
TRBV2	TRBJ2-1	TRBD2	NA	TGTGCCAGCCGACGACTAGCGGAACTTTACTACAATGAGCAGTTCTTC	CASRRLAELYYNEQFF
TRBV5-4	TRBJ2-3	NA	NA	TGTGCCAGCAGCTATAGGGAGGAATCTAGCACAGATACGCAGTATTTT	CASSYREESSTDTQYF
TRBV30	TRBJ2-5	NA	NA	TGTGCCTGGAGTGTACAGACGCATGGGGAGACCCAGTACTTC	CAWSVQTHGETQYF
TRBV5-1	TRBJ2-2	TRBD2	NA	TGCGCCAGCAGCTTGGCGCTAGCGGGAGTCACCGGGGAGCTGTTTTTT	CASSLALAGVTGELFF
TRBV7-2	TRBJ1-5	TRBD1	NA	TGTGCCAGCAGCTCGGGACAGGGCGGTCAGCCCCAGCATTTT	CASSSGQGGQPQHF
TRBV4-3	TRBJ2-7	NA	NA	TGCGCCAGCGGGAAATTCCGGGAGAATACCTACGAGCAGTACTTC	CASGKFRENTYEQYF
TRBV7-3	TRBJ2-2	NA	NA	TGTGCCAGCAGCCCCCCCGGCACCGGGGAGCTGTTTTTT	CASSPPGTGELFF
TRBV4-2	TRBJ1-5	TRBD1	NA	TGTGCCAGCAGCCAAGAAGCGGGACAGGGAGGTCAGCCCCAGCATTTT	CASSQEAGQGGQPQHF
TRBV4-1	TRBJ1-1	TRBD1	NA	TGCGCCAGCAGCCTGGACAGGGAGGTTGAAGCTTTCTTT	CASSLDREVEAFF
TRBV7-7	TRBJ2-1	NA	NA	TGTGCTAGCAGCCGGGGATCCTACAATGAGCAGTTCTTC	CASSRGSYNEQFF
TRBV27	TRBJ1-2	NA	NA	TGTGCCAGCAGTTTATCGCGACAGAATGGCTACACCTTC	CASSLSRQNGYTF
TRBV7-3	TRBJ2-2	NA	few	TGTGCCAGCAGCAAAGGTAGTAGCCGGGAGCTGTTTTTT	CASSKGSSRELFF
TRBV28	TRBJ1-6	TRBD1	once	TGTGCCAGCAGTTCTCCGACCGGGACAGCCGGTCTTAATTCACCCCTCCACTTT	CASSSPTGTAGLNSPLHF
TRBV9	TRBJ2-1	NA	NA	TGTGCCAGCAGCGGTTCAACGTCGAGCTCCTACAATGAGCAGTTCTTC	CASSGSTSSSYNEQFF
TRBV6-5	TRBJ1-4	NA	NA	TGTGCCAGCTGGACAGCCAAAGCAACTAATGAAAAACTGTTTTTT	CASWTAKATNEKLFF
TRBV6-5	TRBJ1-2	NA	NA	TGTGCCAGCAGTCCCAACTCTAACTATGGCTACACCTTC	CASSPNSNYGYTF
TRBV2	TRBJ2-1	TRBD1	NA	TGTGCCAGCAGGACCGGGACAGGAGTCAATGAGCAGTTCTTC	CASRTGTGVNEQFF
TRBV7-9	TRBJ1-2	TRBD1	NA	TGTGCCAGCAGCTTATCAGGGGGCGCGCTTTATGGCTACACCTTC	CASSLSGGALYGYTF
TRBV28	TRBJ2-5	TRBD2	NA	TGTGCCAGCAGTTTATTGGGGGGAGGGCCGTTAGTAGAGACCCAGTACTTC	CASSLLGGGPLVETQYF
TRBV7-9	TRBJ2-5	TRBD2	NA	TGTGCCAGCAGCTTAGGGAGCGGGGTCCTCCAAGAGACCCAGTACTTC	CASSLGSGVLQETQYF
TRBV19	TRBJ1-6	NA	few	TGTGCCAGTAGTATTGGAGGGGTCTCACCCCTCCACTTT	CASSIGGVSPLHF
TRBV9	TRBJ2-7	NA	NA	TGTGCCAGCAGCGTCACCGGGACAACCTCCTACGAGCAGTACTTC	CASSVTGTTSYEQYF
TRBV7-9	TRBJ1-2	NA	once	TGTGCCAGCAGCTCCAATTCTAACTATGGCTACACCTTC	CASSSNSNYGYTF
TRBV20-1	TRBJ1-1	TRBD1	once	TGCAGCGCTGAACAGGGGACTGAAGCTTTCTTT	CSAEQGTEAFF
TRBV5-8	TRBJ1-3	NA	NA	TGTGCCAGCACCTTAACAGGGACTGGAAACACCATATATTTT	CASTLTGTGNTIYF
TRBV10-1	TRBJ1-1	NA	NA	TGCGCCAGCAGTGCGGGGTCCGCTGAAGCTTTCTTT	CASSAGSAEAFF
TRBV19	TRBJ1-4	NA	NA	TGTGCCAGTACTCAAAACTGGGGCGCCGAAAAACTGTTTTTT	CASTQNWGAEKLFF
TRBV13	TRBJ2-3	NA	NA	TGTGCCAGCAGCTTCACGGGTACTAGCACAGATACGCAGTATTTT	CASSFTGTSTDTQYF
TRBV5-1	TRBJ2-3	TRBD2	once	TGCGCCAGCAGCTGGACTAGTCCCACAGATACGCAGTATTTT	CASSWTSPTDTQYF